Below, 29 T cell receptor beta chains from the same sample are listed, as sequenced in a study of T cells in Graves' hyperthyroidism and ophthalmopathy. It was RNA transcripts that yielded the amplified TCR beta CDR3 regions. Initially, a first-round RT-PCR of the TCR CDR3 employed the HTBI primer set. One entry per CDR3 protein, called by TCRdb with MiXCR from the multiplex PCR reads. The table includes 300,000 to 500,000 distinct CDR3 sequences, over 11% detected once. The sample comprised blood. The receptors shown here come from a man in his forties or fifties with Graves' ophthalmopathy.

This clonotype was found a few times. The genes are TRBV6-2 or TRBV6-3 and TRBJ2-7; a weak D match, TRBD1 (6 bases). Germline V CDR1 and CDR2: MNHEY, SVGEGT. The CDR3 contains 12 residues. Deletions cut 8 bases from V and 6 bases from J, with 14 bases between. The CDR3 is CASAWGQGEQYF. CDR3 nucleotides: TGTGCCAGCGCCTGGGGGCAGGGCGAGCAGTACTTC.

Regarding this clonotype: One junction end does not reproduce the germline sequence, and a read error may be involved. The chain has TRBV6-1 and TRBJ1-2; 10 nucleotides line up with TRBD1. The germline V gene has CDR1 MNHNS and CDR2 SASEGT. The CDR3 runs to 16 residues. In DNA form, the CDR3 reads TGTGCCGGCAGCCCCGGCCGGGACAGGGGAACAAATGGCTACACCTTC. Its translation: CAGSPGRDRGTNGYTF.

This clonotype was counted at least ten times. The chain couples TRBV7-2 to TRBJ2-5; no definite D call. The CDR3 sequence is 11 residues long. The germline V and J ends were trimmed by 3 bases and 2 bases, with 1 base remaining between them. Germline CDR1 and CDR2: SGHTA and FQGNSA. The CDR3 coding sequence is TGTGCCAGCAGCTTGCAAGAGACCCAGTACTTC. Amino acid sequence: CASSLQETQYF.

This clonotype came up a few times. This clone may be a read error of a much larger clone one base away. V usage is TRBV12-3 or TRBV12-4 and J usage is TRBJ2-5, with D unclear. This CDR3 spans 17 amino acids. Trimming took off 2 bases at V and 7 bases at J, with 23 bases between the two ends. The CDR3 protein is CASSLLANGLIGATQYF. The DNA for the CDR3 is TGTGCCAGCAGTTTATTAGCTAACGGGTTAATCGGAGCGACCCAGTACTTC.

The gene calls are TRBV20-1 and TRBJ2-2, with D perhaps matching TRBD2 (6 bases). Between the trimmed V and J ends, which lost 6 bases and 0 bases, there was a span of 17 bases. The CDR3 loop spans 16 amino acids. Germline CDR1 is DFQATT and CDR2 is SNEGSKA (reference sequence). This CDR3 is CSAPAGGGSNTGELFF. The CDR3 nucleotides read TGCAGTGCGCCAGCGGGTGGCGGATCGAACACCGGGGAGCTGTTTTTT.

This clonotype was seen many times. The V call is TRBV3-1, the J call TRBJ1-4; D unclear. CDR1 and CDR2 (germline): LGHDT, YNNKEL (reference sequence). The ends were cut back, 1 base at V and 0 bases at J, with 3 bases in the middle. This CDR3 spans 14 amino acids. CDR3 bases: TGTGCCAGCAGCCAAGTAGCAACTAATGAAAAACTGTTTTTT. Protein: CASSQVATNEKLFF.

With regard to this clonotype: A read error may explain this, as a much larger clone is one base away. The genes are TRBV12-3 or TRBV12-4 and TRBJ2-3; weak D call: TRBD1 (5 bases). The CDR3 contains 15 residues. The CDR3 protein is CASRETATFTDTHYF. CDR3 coding DNA: TGTGCCAGCAGAGAGACAGCAACTTTCACAGATACGCACTATTTT.

In this sample, this clonotype turned up many times. This chain links TRBV7-2 with TRBJ2-7; 14 bases fit TRBD2. V shed 4 bases, J shed 2 bases, and the junction held 7 bases outside the gene matches. CDR3 size: 17 residues. In germline, CDR1 is SGHTA, CDR2 FQGNSA. The CDR3 loop reads CASSSVTSGRDPYEQYF. The CDR3 bases are TGTGCCAGCAGCTCTGTGACTAGCGGGAGGGATCCCTACGAGCAGTACTTC.

In its sample, this clonotype was seen a few times. The V call is TRBV19, the J call TRBJ2-1; D may match TRBD1 or TRBD2 (5 bases each). Germline lookup yields CDR1 LNHDA and CDR2 SQIVND (reference sequence). The CDR3 runs 14 residues. V was trimmed by 6 bases and J by 8 bases, leaving 17 bases between them. Written as DNA, the CDR3 is TGTGCCAGTAGCCTGGATGGGGGAGTCGATGAGCAGTTCTTC. Translation: CASSLDGGVDEQFF.

This clonotype was counted a few times. The chain recombines TRBV6-1 with TRBJ2-1; D may be TRBD1 (6 bases). V was clipped by 6 bases and J by 9 bases, with 6 bases between them. Germline loops: CDR1 MNHNS, CDR2 SASEGT. The CDR3 consists of 10 residues. CDR3 region: CASSRGEQFF. Here the CDR3 DNA reads TGTGCCAGCAGCAGGGGTGAGCAGTTCTTC.

The chain links TRBV4-1 to TRBJ1-2; D unresolved. This CDR3 has 14 residues. Germline V CDR1 and CDR2: MGHRA, YSYEKL. V was clipped by 0 bases and J by 3 bases, with 8 bases between them. The CDR3: CASSQEEGDYGYTF. As DNA, the CDR3 is TGCGCCAGCAGCCAAGAGGAGGGAGACTATGGCTACACCTTC.

This clonotype was observed many times. J is TRBJ2-1 and V is TRBV7-9, with D possibly matching TRBD1 (6 bases). Between the trimmed V and J ends, which lost 1 base and 5 bases, there was a span of 21 bases. Germline V gene sequence: CDR1 SEHNR, CDR2 FQNEAQ (reference sequence). There are 18 residues in the CDR3. Written as DNA, the CDR3 is TGTGCCAGCAGCTTAGGTTTCGGAGGACAGTCGGAAGACAATGAGCAGTTCTTC. Protein product: CASSLGFGGQSEDNEQFF.

This chain links TRBV7-6 with TRBJ2-3; D gene uncertain. Trimming took off 0 bases at V and 3 bases at J, with 10 bases between the two ends. From germline, CDR1 is SGHVS and CDR2 FNYEAQ. The CDR3 is 15 amino acids. The CDR3 sequence: CASSLAFLVTDTQYF. CDR3 sequence (DNA): TGTGCCAGCAGCTTAGCCTTCCTCGTTACAGATACGCAGTATTTT.

Many counts were recorded for this clonotype. The V and J genes are TRBV20-1 and TRBJ1-1, with TRBD1 matching 8 bases. V trimming: 3 bases; J trimming: 5 bases; junction bases outside the gene matches: 14. Germline CDR1 and CDR2: DFQATT and SNEGSKA (reference sequence). The CDR3 is 16 residues long. DNA for the CDR3: TGCAGTGCTAGTGGACAGGGTTGGTATTCGGGGACTGAAGCTTTCTTT. Amino acids: CSASGQGWYSGTEAFF.

This clonotype has a handful of counts. This chain uses TRBV19 with TRBJ2-1, with 8 positions matching TRBD2. J was trimmed by 8 bases and V by 0 bases; bases with no gene match: 9. There are 16 residues in the CDR3. Germline V CDR1 and CDR2: LNHDA, SQIVND (reference sequence). CDR3 amino acids: CASSIEGTRIWHEQFF. The CDR3 nucleotides read TGTGCCAGTAGTATAGAAGGGACTAGGATATGGCATGAGCAGTTCTTC.

This clonotype was found many times. The rearrangement links TRBV6-1 to TRBJ2-7; TRBD1 aligns across 10 bases. Germline V lookup: CDR1 MNHNS, CDR2 SASEGT. The CDR3 is 15 amino acids. V gave up 3 bases and J gave up 5 bases; unmatched junction bases: 7. DNA of the CDR3: TGTGCCAGCAGTGACGGGGGACAGGGGTTCAACGAGCAGTACTTC. Translating gives CASSDGGQGFNEQYF.

The chain uses TRBV10-3 and TRBJ2-7; 9 bases align to TRBD1. The CDR3 consists of 16 residues. Per the germline V gene, CDR1 is ENHRY and CDR2 is SYGVKD. In DNA form, the CDR3 reads TGTGCTCCTCCCGGGACAGGGTTTTTTATCTCCTACGAGCAGTACTTC. This gives the protein CAPPGTGFFISYEQYF.

This clonotype was seen more than once but under ten times. This rearrangement joins TRBV3-1 to TRBJ2-6; D is possibly TRBD1 or TRBD2 (5 bases each). V was clipped by 8 bases and J by 4 bases, with 9 bases between them. The germline CDR1 and CDR2 sequences are LGHDT and YNNKEL (reference sequence). This CDR3 has 13 amino acids. CDR3 residues: CASRGVGANVLTF. The CDR3 DNA is TGTGCCAGCCGAGGGGTCGGGGCCAACGTCCTGACTTTC.

This clonotype turned up a few times. The CDR3 here is CASSGRGANTEAFF. The CDR3, as DNA: TGTGCCAGCAGCGGGCGTGGTGCGAACACTGAAGCTTTCTTT. The chain joins TRBV9 to TRBJ1-1; no clear D. V shed 3 bases and J shed 1 base, with 10 bases lying between them. This CDR3 is built from 14 residues. Germline-derived CDR1 and CDR2 are SGDLS and YYNGEE.

J is TRBJ1-3 and V is TRBV10-3; 8 bases are shared with TRBD1. CDR1 is ENHRY, CDR2 SYGVKD, per germline. The CDR3 loop spans 16 amino acids. The V segment lost 6 bases and the J segment 4 bases; nucleotides outside the gene matches: 11. CDR3 sequence (DNA): TGTGCCATCAGAAGGACAGGGATAAAACCCGGAAACACCATATATTTT. Translated: CAIRRTGIKPGNTIYF.

The sample holds a few counts of this clonotype. This chain links TRBV20-1 with TRBJ1-1; possible D gene TRBD1, 6 bases. The CDR3 extends over 14 amino acids. CDR1 is DFQATT, CDR2 SNEGSKA, per germline (reference sequence). Trimming removed 1 base from V and 6 bases from J, with 15 bases in between. The CDR3 protein is CSARGRGPLAEAFF. DNA for the CDR3: TGCAGTGCTAGAGGCAGGGGCCCCCTGGCTGAAGCTTTCTTT.

This clonotype has only a few counts. The rearrangement uses TRBV29-1 and TRBJ2-6; the D gene could be TRBD1 or TRBD2 (5 bases each). Trimming left V 3 bases short and J 0 bases short, with 12 bases between. The length of the CDR3 is 16 residues. Per germline, CDR1 SQVTM and CDR2 ANQGSEA. CDR3 DNA: TGCAGCGTTGATGCCGGGGCATTCTCTGGGGCCAACGTCCTGACTTTC. Protein: CSVDAGAFSGANVLTF.

The genes are TRBV6-2 or TRBV6-3 and TRBJ2-3; 9 bases map to TRBD1. CDR3 length equals 17 residues. Trimming removed 5 bases from V and 1 base from J; junction bases left unmatched: 10. Per germline, CDR1 MNHEY and CDR2 SVGEGT. In DNA form, the CDR3 reads TGTGCCAGCAGTGTACTACAGGGGGCTATGGGCACAGATACGCAGTATTTT. Its protein is CASSVLQGAMGTDTQYF.

Ten or more counts support this clonotype. This chain uses TRBV27 with TRBJ2-1; TRBD2 matches 15 bases. Trimming cost V 7 bases and J 13 bases; bases outside gene matches: 11. The CDR3 contains 15 residues. Looked up from germline, CDR1 is MNHEY and CDR2 is SMNVEV (reference sequence). The CDR3 nucleotides are TGTGCCAGCATAGAATCCGGGACTAGCGGGGGGAACCAGTTCTTC. Translating gives CASIESGTSGGNQFF.

This clonotype was picked up a small number of times. This chain uses TRBV27 with TRBJ2-3, with 11 bases lining up with TRBD1. Looked up from germline, CDR1 is MNHEY and CDR2 is SMNVEV (reference sequence). Trimming cost V 6 bases and J 4 bases; bases outside gene matches: 6. The CDR3 has 15 residues. The CDR3 spells CASSRTGGGSDTQYF. The CDR3 DNA is TGTGCCAGCAGCCGGACAGGGGGCGGGTCAGATACGCAGTATTTT.

The table lists this clonotype with many counts. For the CDR3, the DNA is TGTGCCACCGAGAGATCGAGACAGACATACGAGCAGTACTTC. It translates to CATERSRQTYEQYF. The chain employs TRBV28 and TRBJ2-7; D perhaps matches TRBD1 (5 bases). Trimming removed 10 bases from V and 4 bases from J, with 20 bases in between. The CDR3 extends over 14 amino acids. Germline values: CDR1 MDHEN, CDR2 SYDVKM. Supplemented by reference TRBV28 and TRBJ2-7, the full variable domain reads DVKVTQSSRYLVKRTGEKVFLECVQDMDHENMFWYRQDPGLGLRLIYFSYDVKMKEKGDIPEGYSVSREKKERFSLILESASTNQTSMYLCATERSRQTYEQYFGPGTRLTVT.

CDR3 sequence reads: CASSCAVSLTTGELFF. The CDR3 bases are TGTGCCAGCAGTTGCGCCGTCAGTCTAACCACCGGGGAGCTGTTTTTT. This sequence joins TRBV6-5 and TRBJ2-2; no reliable D call. Per the germline V gene, CDR1 is MNHEY and CDR2 is SVGAGI. This CDR3 region has 16 residues. V was shortened by 4 bases and J by 4 bases, with 16 bases between the two germline ends.

This chain uses TRBV10-2 with TRBJ1-6; weak D call: TRBD1 (6 bases). The CDR3 contains 14 residues. Germline CDR1 reads WSHSY; CDR2 reads SAAADI. Deletions cut 2 bases from V and 12 bases from J, with 14 bases between. Here the CDR3 reads CASSEGGRWRPLHF. The CDR3, as DNA: TGCGCCAGCAGTGAGGGGGGCCGGTGGAGACCCCTCCACTTT.

This clonotype was counted at least ten times. The chain couples TRBV20-1 to TRBJ1-1; D gene ambiguous. The germline V gene has CDR1 DFQATT and CDR2 SNEGSKA (reference sequence). This CDR3 spans 13 amino acids. V lost 4 bases and J lost 7, with 16 bases in between. The CDR3 region is CSAKPRTEGEAFF. In nucleotides, the CDR3 is TGCAGTGCTAAACCCAGAACTGAGGGTGAAGCTTTCTTT.